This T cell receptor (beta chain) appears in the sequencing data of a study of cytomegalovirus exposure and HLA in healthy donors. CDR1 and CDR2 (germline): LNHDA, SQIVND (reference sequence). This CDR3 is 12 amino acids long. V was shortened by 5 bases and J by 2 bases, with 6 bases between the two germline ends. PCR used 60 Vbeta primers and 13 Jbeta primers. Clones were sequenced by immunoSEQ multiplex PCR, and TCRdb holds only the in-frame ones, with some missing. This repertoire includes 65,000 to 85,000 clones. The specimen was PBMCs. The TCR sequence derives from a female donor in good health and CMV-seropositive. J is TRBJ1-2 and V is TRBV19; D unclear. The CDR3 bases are TGTGCCAGTAGTGCCGAGAACTATGGCTACACCTTC. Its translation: CASSAENYGYTF.